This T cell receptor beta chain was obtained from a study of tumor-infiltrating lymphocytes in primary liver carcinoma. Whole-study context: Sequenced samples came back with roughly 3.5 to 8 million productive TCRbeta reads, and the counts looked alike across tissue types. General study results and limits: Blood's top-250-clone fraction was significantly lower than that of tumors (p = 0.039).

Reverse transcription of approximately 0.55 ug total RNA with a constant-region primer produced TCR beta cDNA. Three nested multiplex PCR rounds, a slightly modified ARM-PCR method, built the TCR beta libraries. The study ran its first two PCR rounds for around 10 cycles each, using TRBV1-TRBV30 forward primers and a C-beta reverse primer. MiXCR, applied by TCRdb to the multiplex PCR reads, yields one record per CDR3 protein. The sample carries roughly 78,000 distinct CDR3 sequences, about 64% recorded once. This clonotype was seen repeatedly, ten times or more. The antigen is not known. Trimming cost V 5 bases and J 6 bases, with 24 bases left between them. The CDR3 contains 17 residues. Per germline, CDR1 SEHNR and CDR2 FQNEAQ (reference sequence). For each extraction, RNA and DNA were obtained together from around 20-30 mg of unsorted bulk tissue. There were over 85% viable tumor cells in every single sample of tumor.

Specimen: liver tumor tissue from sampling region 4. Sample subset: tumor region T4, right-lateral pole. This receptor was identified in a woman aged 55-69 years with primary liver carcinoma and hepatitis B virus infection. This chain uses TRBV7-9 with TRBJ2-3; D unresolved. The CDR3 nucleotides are TGTGCCAGCAGCCCAACAGTCCACGATAGTACCCCTGATACGCAGTATTTT. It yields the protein CASSPTVHDSTPDTQYF.